The 7 T cell receptor beta chains below come from one sample, sequenced in a study of T cell responses to AZD1222 COVID-19 vaccine. Some clones are missing from TCRdb's copy, which holds only in-frame ones; the method was immunoSEQ multiplex PCR. The table records some 100,000 clones, 90% to 95% of them present only once. The starting material was peripheral blood, obtained 28 days after the second AZD1222 dose. The receptor set was obtained from an adult who received the AZD1222 COVID-19 vaccine.

J is TRBJ1-2 and V is TRBV18; 8 positions match TRBD1. V was clipped by 5 bases and J by 1 base; unmatched bases: 9. This CDR3 region has 16 residues. CDR1 KGHSH and CDR2 LQKENI come from the germline V gene. The CDR3 loop reads CASSTAPGQGNYGYTF. As DNA, the CDR3 is TGTGCCAGCTCAACCGCGCCCGGACAGGGTAACTATGGCTACACCTTC.

CDR3 amino acids: CASSLGNSYEQYF. The CDR3 DNA sequence: TGTGCCAGCAGCTTAGGGAACTCCTACGAGCAGTACTTC. The genes are TRBV7-2 and TRBJ2-7; D is unclear. The CDR3 is 13 residues long. The germline CDR1 and CDR2 sequences are SGHTA and FQGNSA. V lost 1 base and J 0 bases, leaving 4 bases between the germline ends.

This CDR3 is CASSLDGPETQYF. CDR3 nucleotide sequence: TGCGCCAGCAGCTTGGATGGTCCAGAGACCCAGTACTTC. The genes are TRBV5-1 and TRBJ2-5; D remains unclear. There are 13 residues in the CDR3. Between the trimmed V and J ends, which lost 0 bases and 4 bases, there was a span of 7 bases. Germline V CDR1 and CDR2: SGHRS, YFSETQ. Drawing the rest from reference TRBV5-1 and TRBJ2-5, the complete variable domain is KAGVTQTPRYLIKTRGQQVTLSCSPISGHRSVSWYQQTPGQGLQFLFEYFSETQRNKGNFPGRFSGRQFSNSRSEMNVSTLELGDSALYLCASSLDGPETQYFGPGTRLLVL.

The gene calls are TRBV12-3 or TRBV12-4 and TRBJ2-7; D gene ambiguous. The CDR3 sequence is 13 residues long. Trimming removed 3 bases at V and 2 bases at J, with 8 bases between. CDR3 protein: CASSFTGAYEQYF. The CDR3 DNA sequence: TGTGCCAGCAGTTTTACTGGCGCCTACGAGCAGTACTTC.

V and J are TRBV7-2 and TRBJ1-5; maybe TRBD1 (6 bases). Germline CDR1 reads SGHTA; CDR2 reads FQGNSA. The CDR3 covers 14 residues. V shed 5 bases and J shed 4 bases, with 12 bases lying between them. The CDR3 region has the DNA TGTGCCAGCAGCCGCGGGGGGCAAAATCAGCCCCAGCATTTT. Its protein product is CASSRGGQNQPQHF.

V and J are TRBV28 and TRBJ1-6; maybe TRBD1 (5 bases). Germline V gene lookup returns CDR1 MDHEN and CDR2 SYDVKM. There are 17 residues in the CDR3. Trimming pared 3 bases from V and 9 bases from J, leaving 21 bases between. The CDR3 protein is CASSFPSRLGLTSPLHF. As DNA, the CDR3 is TGTGCCAGCAGTTTTCCCTCCCGACTGGGACTAACTTCACCCCTCCACTTT.

The CDR3 here is CASSQGLLPGPGYTF. The CDR3 DNA sequence: TGTGCCAGCAGCCAAGGCTTATTGCCAGGGCCTGGCTACACCTTC. The chain couples TRBV4-2 to TRBJ1-2; D is perhaps TRBD1 (5 bases). The germline V and J ends were trimmed by 1 base and 7 bases, with 16 bases remaining between them. Germline V gene lookup returns CDR1 LGHNA and CDR2 YNFKEQ. This CDR3 is 15 amino acids long.